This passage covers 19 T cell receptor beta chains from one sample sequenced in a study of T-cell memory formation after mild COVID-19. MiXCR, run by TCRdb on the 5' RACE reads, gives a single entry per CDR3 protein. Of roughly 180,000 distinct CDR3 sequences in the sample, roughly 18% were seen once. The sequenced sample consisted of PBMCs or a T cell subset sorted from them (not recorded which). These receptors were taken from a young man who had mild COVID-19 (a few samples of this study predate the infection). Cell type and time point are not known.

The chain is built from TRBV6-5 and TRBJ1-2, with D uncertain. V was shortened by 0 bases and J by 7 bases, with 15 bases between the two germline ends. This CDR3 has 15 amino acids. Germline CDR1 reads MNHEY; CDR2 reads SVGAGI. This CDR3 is CASSYSTLRVSGYTF. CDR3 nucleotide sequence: TGTGCCAGCAGTTACTCGACACTCCGGGTCAGTGGCTACACCTTC.

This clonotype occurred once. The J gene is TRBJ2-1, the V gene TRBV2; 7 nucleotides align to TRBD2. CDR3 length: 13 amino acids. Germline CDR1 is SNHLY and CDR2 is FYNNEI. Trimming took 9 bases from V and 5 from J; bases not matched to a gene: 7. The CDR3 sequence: CARVAGVNNEQFF. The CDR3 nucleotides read TGTGCCAGGGTCGCGGGGGTAAACAATGAGCAGTTCTTC.

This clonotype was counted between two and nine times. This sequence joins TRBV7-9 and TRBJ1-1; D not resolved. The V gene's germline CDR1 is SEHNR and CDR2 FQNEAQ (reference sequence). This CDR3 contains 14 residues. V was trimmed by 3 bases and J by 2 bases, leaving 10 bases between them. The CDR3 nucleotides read TGTGCCAGCAGCTTTGGGCAGATAAACACTGAAGCTTTCTTT. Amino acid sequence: CASSFGQINTEAFF.

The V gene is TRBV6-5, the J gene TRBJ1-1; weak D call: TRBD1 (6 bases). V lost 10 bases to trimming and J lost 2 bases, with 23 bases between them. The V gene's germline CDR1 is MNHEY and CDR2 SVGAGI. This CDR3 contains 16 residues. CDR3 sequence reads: CATLGLGGKGNTEAFF. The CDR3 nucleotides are TGTGCCACCCTTGGGCTAGGGGGTAAGGGCAACACTGAAGCTTTCTTT.

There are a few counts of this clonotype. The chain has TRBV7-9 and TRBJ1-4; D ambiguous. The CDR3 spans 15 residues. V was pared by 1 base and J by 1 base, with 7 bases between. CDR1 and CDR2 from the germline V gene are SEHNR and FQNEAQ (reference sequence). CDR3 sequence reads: CASSLGLRTNEKLFF. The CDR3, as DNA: TGTGCCAGCAGCTTAGGCTTGCGAACTAATGAAAAACTGTTTTTT.

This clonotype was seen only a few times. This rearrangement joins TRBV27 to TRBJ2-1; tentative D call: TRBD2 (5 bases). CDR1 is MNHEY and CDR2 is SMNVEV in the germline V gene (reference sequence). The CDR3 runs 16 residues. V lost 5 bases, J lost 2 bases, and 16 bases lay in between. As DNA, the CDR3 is TGTGCCAGCAGTCGTCGCTTCACGGGGACCTACAATGAGCAGTTCTTC. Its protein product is CASSRRFTGTYNEQFF.

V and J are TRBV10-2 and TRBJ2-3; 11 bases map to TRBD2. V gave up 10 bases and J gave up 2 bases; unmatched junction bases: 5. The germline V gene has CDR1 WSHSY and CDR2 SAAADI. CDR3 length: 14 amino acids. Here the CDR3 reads CATLAGGTTDTQYF. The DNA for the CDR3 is TGCGCCACCTTAGCGGGGGGGACCACAGATACGCAGTATTTT.

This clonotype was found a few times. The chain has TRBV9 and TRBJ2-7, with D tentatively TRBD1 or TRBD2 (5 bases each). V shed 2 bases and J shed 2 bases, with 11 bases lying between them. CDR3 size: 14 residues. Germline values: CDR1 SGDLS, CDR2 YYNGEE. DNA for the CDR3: TGTGCCAGCAGCGTCGGGACGCAGACCTACGAGCAGTACTTC. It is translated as CASSVGTQTYEQYF.

CDR3 coding DNA: TGTGCCAGCAGCTTAGTTCGTATGGACAGCCGCCTCTATAGCAATCAGCCCCAGCATTTT. Translated, it gives CASSLVRMDSRLYSNQPQHF. The chain links TRBV11-2 to TRBJ1-5, with TRBD1 as a possible D gene (6 bases). The CDR3 spans 20 residues. Germline CDR1 is SGHAT and CDR2 is FQNNGV. With 1 base removed from V and 0 bases from J, the gap between germline ends came to 22 bases.

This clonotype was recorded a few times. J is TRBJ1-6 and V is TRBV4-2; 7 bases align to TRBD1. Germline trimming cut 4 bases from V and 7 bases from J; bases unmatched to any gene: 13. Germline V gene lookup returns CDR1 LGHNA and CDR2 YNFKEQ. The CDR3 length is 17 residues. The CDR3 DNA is TGTGCCAGCAGCCTAAGTCCCGACAGGGACGGGAATTCACCCCTCCACTTT. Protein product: CASSLSPDRDGNSPLHF.

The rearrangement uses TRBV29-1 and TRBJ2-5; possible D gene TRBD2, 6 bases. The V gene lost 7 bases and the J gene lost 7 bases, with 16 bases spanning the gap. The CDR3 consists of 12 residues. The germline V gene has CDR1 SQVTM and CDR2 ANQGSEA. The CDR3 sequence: CSARDFAGTQYF. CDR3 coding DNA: TGCAGCGCCAGGGACTTCGCTGGGACCCAGTACTTC.

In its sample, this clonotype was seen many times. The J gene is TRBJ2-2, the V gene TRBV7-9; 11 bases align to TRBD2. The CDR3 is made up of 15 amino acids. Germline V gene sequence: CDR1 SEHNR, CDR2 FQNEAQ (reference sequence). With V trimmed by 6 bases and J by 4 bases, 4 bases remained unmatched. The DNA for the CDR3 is TGTGCCAGCAGACCTGGACTAGCGGGCACCGGGGAGCTGTTTTTT. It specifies CASRPGLAGTGELFF.

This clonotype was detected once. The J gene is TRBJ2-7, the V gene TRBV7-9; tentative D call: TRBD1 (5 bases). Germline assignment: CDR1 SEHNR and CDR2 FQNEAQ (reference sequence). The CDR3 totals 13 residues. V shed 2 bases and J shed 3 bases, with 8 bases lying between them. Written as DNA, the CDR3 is TGTGCCAGCAGCTTAATAGGGGACTACGAGCAGTACTTC. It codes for CASSLIGDYEQYF.

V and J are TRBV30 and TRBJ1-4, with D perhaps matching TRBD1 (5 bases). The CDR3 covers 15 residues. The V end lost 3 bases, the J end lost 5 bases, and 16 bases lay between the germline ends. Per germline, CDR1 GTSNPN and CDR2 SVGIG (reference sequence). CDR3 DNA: TGTGCCTGGAGCCCCCCGACAGCGGGGAATGAAAAACTGTTTTTT. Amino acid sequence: CAWSPPTAGNEKLFF.

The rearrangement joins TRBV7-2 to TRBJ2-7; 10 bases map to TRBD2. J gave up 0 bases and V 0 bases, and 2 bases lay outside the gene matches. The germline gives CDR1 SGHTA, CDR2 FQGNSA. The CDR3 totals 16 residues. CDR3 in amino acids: CASSLASGGASYEQYF. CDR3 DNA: TGTGCCAGCAGCTTAGCGAGCGGGGGGGCCTCCTACGAGCAGTACTTC.

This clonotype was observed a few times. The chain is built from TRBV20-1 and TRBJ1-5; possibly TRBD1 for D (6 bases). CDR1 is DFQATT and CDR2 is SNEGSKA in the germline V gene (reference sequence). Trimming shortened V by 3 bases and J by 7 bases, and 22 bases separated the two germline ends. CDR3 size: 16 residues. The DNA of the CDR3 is TGCAGTGCTAGGGGCCCCGGGGGCAGGGTTGACCAGCCCCAGCATTTT. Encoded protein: CSARGPGGRVDQPQHF.

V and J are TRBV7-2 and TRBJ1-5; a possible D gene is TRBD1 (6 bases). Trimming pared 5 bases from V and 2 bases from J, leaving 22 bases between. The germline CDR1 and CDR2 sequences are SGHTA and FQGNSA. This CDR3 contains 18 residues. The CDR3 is CASSLQGTLRSGNQPQHF. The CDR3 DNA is TGTGCCAGCAGCCTCCAGGGGACCCTCAGATCGGGCAATCAGCCCCAGCATTTT.

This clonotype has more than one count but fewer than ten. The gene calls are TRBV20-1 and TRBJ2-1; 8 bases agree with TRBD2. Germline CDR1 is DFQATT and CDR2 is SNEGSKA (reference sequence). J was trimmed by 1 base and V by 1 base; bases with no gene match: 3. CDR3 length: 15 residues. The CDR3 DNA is TGCAGTGCTAGAGTGGGCGGGGGGTCCTACAATGAGCAGTTCTTC. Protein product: CSARVGGGSYNEQFF.

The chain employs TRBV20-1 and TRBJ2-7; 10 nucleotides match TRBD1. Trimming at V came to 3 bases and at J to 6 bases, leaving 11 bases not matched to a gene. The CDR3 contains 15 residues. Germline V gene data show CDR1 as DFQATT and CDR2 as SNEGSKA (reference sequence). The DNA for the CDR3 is TGCAGTGCTAGGGCGGCGGACAGGGGGGGTTTCGAGCAGTACTTC. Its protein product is CSARAADRGGFEQYF.